The following is a T cell receptor beta chain sequence with its context. The sample originates from a study of blood T cell repertoires in COVID-19. Clones were sequenced by immunoSEQ multiplex PCR, and TCRdb holds only the in-frame ones, with some missing. The sample has under 130,000 clones, 87% seen once. The receptor was isolated from a man aged 50-59 years in a cohort sampled during active COVID-19. Source material: peripheral blood.

CDR3 nucleotides: TGTGCCAGCAGTTACCGGAGCCCAGATACGCAGTATTTT. Translated, it gives CASSYRSPDTQYF. This chain connects TRBV6-6 to TRBJ2-3; the D is unclear. Germline CDR1 is MNHNY and CDR2 is SVGAGI (reference sequence). The CDR3 loop spans 13 amino acids. V lost 2 bases and J 4 bases, leaving 7 bases between the germline ends.